The rows below give T cell receptor beta chains drawn from one sample of a study of Ad26.COV2.S vaccination and SARS-CoV-2 variants. Produced via immunoSEQ multiplex PCR; TCRdb's table is partial and in-frame only. This repertoire shows approximately 450,000 clones, around 90% found once; its top ten account for 9.5% to 15%. Sequencing was performed on peripheral blood, taken in a trial of Ad26.COV2.S vaccine versus placebo. The receptors here all came from a person aged 18-60 years who received the Ad26.COV2.S COVID-19 vaccine or a placebo. Both conserved end residues are part of each CDR3. Fields, in order: V gene, J gene, CDR3 length, D gene, clone size, CDR3 protein, CDR3 DNA. The D gene is left open where the match is weak. The listing skips clone size in some rows; elsewhere it reads once, few, many or a size class.

TRBV5-1	TRBJ1-2	12	-	-	CASSQQGSGYTF	TGCGCCAGCAGCCAACAGGGATCTGGCTACACCTTC
TRBV7-3	TRBJ1-1	13	-	-	CASSQQPNTEAFF	TGTGCCAGCAGCCAGCAACCGAACACTGAAGCTTTCTTT
TRBV7-8	TRBJ1-3	12	-	-	CASSLGGNTIYF	TGTGCCAGCAGCTTAGGTGGAAACACCATATATTTT
TRBV23-1	TRBJ1-5	16	-	-	CASSSMFFPLNQPQHF	TGCGCCAGCAGTTCAATGTTCTTCCCTTTAAATCAGCCCCAGCATTTT
TRBV15	TRBJ2-3	18	TRBD2	-	CATSRAPRLAGEADTQYF	TGTGCCACCAGCAGAGCCCCCAGACTAGCGGGAGAGGCAGATACGCAGTATTTT
TRBV5-4	TRBJ2-2	13	-	-	CASSRDRPGELFF	TGTGCCAGCAGCCGCGACAGGCCCGGGGAGCTGTTTTTT
TRBV11-3	TRBJ1-1	14	-	-	CASSPGAPNTEAFF	TGTGCCAGCAGCCCAGGGGCCCCGAACACTGAAGCTTTCTTT
TRBV6-1	TRBJ1-5	16	-	-	CASSERVLGVYQPQHF	TGTGCCAGCAGTGAAAGAGTGTTGGGGGTTTATCAGCCCCAGCATTTT
TRBV7-9	TRBJ1-5	17	-	-	CASSLGPAVSSNQPQHF	TGTGCCAGCAGCTTAGGGCCGGCAGTCTCTAGCAATCAGCCCCAGCATTTT
TRBV6-1	TRBJ1-1	14	-	few	CASSERIANTEAFF	TGTGCCAGCAGTGAAAGGATAGCCAACACTGAAGCTTTCTTT
TRBV18	TRBJ2-1	14	-	-	CASSPGPGSREQFF	TGTGCCAGCTCACCAGGCCCTGGCAGCCGGGAGCAGTTCTTC
TRBV28	TRBJ1-1	17	-	-	CASTLGPGITMNTEAFF	TGTGCCAGCACCTTGGGACCAGGGATTACGATGAACACTGAAGCTTTCTTT
TRBV18	TRBJ2-7	13	TRBD2	-	CASSPPGRGEQYF	TGTGCCAGCTCACCACCCGGGAGGGGCGAGCAGTACTTC
TRBV3-1/TRBV3-2	TRBJ1-4	15	-	-	CASSQMTATNEKLFF	TGTGCCAGCAGCCAAATGACAGCAACTAATGAAAAACTGTTTTTT
TRBV4-3	TRBJ2-1	15	TRBD2	-	CASSQASGSPNEQFF	TGCGCCAGCAGCCAGGCTAGCGGGAGCCCCAATGAGCAGTTCTTC
TRBV7-2	TRBJ2-1	16	TRBD2	-	CASSLDMGLVTNEQFF	TGTGCCAGCAGCCTAGACATGGGACTAGTTACCAATGAGCAGTTCTTC
TRBV5-4	TRBJ1-4	13	-	-	CASSRSEAEKLFF	TGTGCCAGCAGCCGCTCTGAAGCTGAAAAACTGTTTTTT
TRBV24-1	TRBJ2-7	14	TRBD1	-	CATSNETGTYEQYF	TGTGCCACCAGTAACGAGACAGGGACCTACGAGCAGTACTTC
TRBV27	TRBJ2-5	14	-	-	CASSRNGVQETQYF	TGTGCCAGCAGCCGAAATGGGGTCCAAGAGACCCAGTACTTC
TRBV5-4	TRBJ2-3	13	TRBD1	-	CASSRQGPDTQYF	TGTGCCAGCAGTAGACAGGGACCAGATACGCAGTATTTT
TRBV25-1	TRBJ2-5	18	-	-	CASSESQTWAGRRETQYF	TGTGCCAGCAGTGAATCCCAAACGTGGGCTGGTCGGCGAGAGACCCAGTACTTC
TRBV7-2	TRBJ2-7	14	-	-	CASSPRTVVYEQYF	TGTGCCAGCAGCCCCCGGACAGTCGTCTACGAGCAGTACTTC
TRBV6-2/TRBV6-3	TRBJ2-6	16	-	few	CASSRWGYSGANVLTF	TGTGCCAGCAGTAGATGGGGGTACTCTGGGGCCAACGTCCTGACTTTC
TRBV6-5	TRBJ1-2	13	TRBD1	-	CASSYSTGNGYTF	TGTGCCAGCAGTTACTCGACAGGGAATGGCTACACCTTC
TRBV6-5	TRBJ2-7	14	TRBD2	-	CASVSAGVPLEQYF	TGTGCCAGCGTATCAGCGGGAGTCCCTCTCGAGCAGTACTTC
TRBV10-1	TRBJ2-5	13	TRBD1	-	CASSPGQGGTQYF	TGCGCCAGCAGTCCCGGACAGGGGGGGACCCAGTACTTC
TRBV7-4	TRBJ2-2	16	-	-	CASSPIGAVNTGELFF	TGTGCCAGCAGCCCGATTGGAGCAGTGAACACCGGGGAGCTGTTTTTT
TRBV27	TRBJ2-7	18	TRBD1	-	CASSSMGQGPAMGYEQYF	TGTGCCAGCAGTTCAATGGGACAGGGCCCCGCTATGGGTTACGAGCAGTACTTC
TRBV11-3	TRBJ2-1	13	-	-	CASSPSSYNEQFF	TGTGCCAGCAGCCCCTCCTCCTACAATGAGCAGTTCTTC
TRBV28	TRBJ2-2	16	TRBD2	-	CASSLRASGNTGELFF	TGTGCCAGCAGTTTAAGGGCTAGCGGGAACACCGGGGAGCTGTTTTTT
TRBV11-2	TRBJ2-1	13	-	-	CASSLATYNEQFF	TGTGCCAGCAGCTTAGCTACCTACAATGAGCAGTTCTTC
TRBV29-1	TRBJ1-3	13	-	-	CSAQGGVGNTIYF	TGCAGCGCCCAGGGAGGGGTCGGAAACACCATATATTTT
TRBV20-1	TRBJ2-1	15	-	-	CSASEVTQPYNEQFF	TGCAGTGCTAGTGAGGTCACCCAACCCTACAATGAGCAGTTCTTC
TRBV15	TRBJ2-1	13	-	once	CATSRDLGNEQFF	TGTGCCACCAGCAGAGATCTAGGAAATGAGCAGTTCTTC
TRBV6-2/TRBV6-3	TRBJ1-1	16	TRBD1	-	CASSYPTGPGGSEAFF	TGTGCCAGCAGTTACCCGACAGGGCCCGGAGGGTCTGAAGCTTTCTTT
TRBV7-2	TRBJ1-2	15	TRBD1	-	CASSSRRGRDYGYTF	TGTGCCAGCAGCTCCCGCAGGGGGCGAGACTATGGCTACACCTTC
TRBV6-5	TRBJ1-2	16	TRBD1	-	CASSSSGTGDLYGYTF	TGTGCCAGCAGTTCATCCGGGACAGGGGACCTCTATGGCTACACCTTC
TRBV28	TRBJ2-7	16	-	-	CASSLAEARASGEQYF	TGTGCCAGCAGTTTAGCTGAGGCGCGGGCCTCGGGGGAGCAGTACTTC
TRBV27	TRBJ1-1	13	-	-	CAAQGKGNTEAFF	TGTGCCGCACAGGGAAAAGGGAACACTGAAGCTTTCTTT
TRBV24-1	TRBJ1-5	17	TRBD1	-	CATVGTGVLISNQPQHF	TGTGCCACCGTCGGGACAGGGGTCCTAATTAGCAATCAGCCCCAGCATTTT
TRBV18	TRBJ1-3	14	-	-	CASSVGSSGNTIYF	TGTGCCAGCTCGGTCGGGAGCTCTGGAAACACCATATATTTT
TRBV10-2	TRBJ2-3	14	-	-	CASSEGAATDTQYF	TGCGCCAGCAGTGAGGGGGCGGCCACAGATACGCAGTATTTT
TRBV4-3	TRBJ2-5	14	-	-	CASSPVSVGETQYF	TGCGCCAGCAGCCCAGTCTCAGTGGGAGAGACCCAGTACTTC
TRBV2	TRBJ2-7	13	-	-	CASMSGRSYEQYF	TGTGCCAGCATGTCCGGGAGATCCTACGAGCAGTACTTC
TRBV5-1	TRBJ2-1	17	-	-	CASSLVRGGLKVHEQFF	TGCGCCAGCAGCTTGGTGAGGGGGGGTTTGAAGGTCCATGAGCAGTTCTTC
TRBV4-3	TRBJ1-2	16	-	-	CASSQDAPQGGYGYTF	TGCGCCAGCAGCCAAGACGCTCCCCAGGGCGGCTATGGCTACACCTTC
TRBV5-4	TRBJ2-3	16	TRBD2	-	CASSLNAGGLTDTQYF	TGTGCCAGCAGCTTGAATGCGGGAGGGCTCACAGATACGCAGTATTTT
TRBV6-5	TRBJ1-1	14	-	-	CASSYPDFRGEAFF	TGTGCCAGCAGTTACCCTGATTTTCGTGGCGAGGCTTTCTTT
TRBV10-1	TRBJ2-4	17	TRBD1	-	CASSHRDRPLAKNIQYF	TGCGCCAGCAGTCACCGGGACAGGCCCCTAGCCAAAAACATTCAGTACTTC
TRBV4-2	TRBJ1-3	16	-	-	CASSQDIRNSGNTIYF	TGTGCCAGCAGCCAAGATATACGGAACTCTGGAAACACCATATATTTT
TRBV6-1	TRBJ2-7	13	-	-	CASSEQASYEQYF	TGTGCCAGCAGTGAACAGGCCTCCTACGAGCAGTACTTC
TRBV6-5	TRBJ1-2	15	TRBD1	-	CASSTIQGGAGGYTF	TGTGCCAGCAGTACCATCCAGGGGGGGGCCGGTGGCTACACCTTC
TRBV3-1/TRBV3-2	TRBJ2-5	14	-	-	CASSQLNSGETQYF	TGTGCCAGCAGCCAACTTAATAGCGGAGAGACCCAGTACTTC
TRBV4-1	TRBJ1-5	16	-	-	CASSQVEGVRDQPQHF	TGCGCCAGCAGCCAAGTTGAGGGGGTGAGGGATCAGCCCCAGCATTTT
TRBV7-9	TRBJ1-5	14	-	-	CASSLEQQGQPQHF	TGTGCCAGCAGCTTAGAGCAACAGGGTCAGCCCCAGCATTTT